The entry that follows covers one T cell receptor beta chain sequence. The antigen remains unidentified. Profiling relied on immunoSEQ multiplex PCR, and the TCRdb table lists in-frame clones only, not all of them. This sample has 70,000 or so clones, with around 87% found just once. The CDR3 consists of 14 residues. Per the germline V gene, CDR1 is SGHRS and CDR2 is YFSETQ. Trimming at V came to 0 bases and at J to 5 bases, leaving 2 bases not matched to a gene. These data originate in a study of a mutant IDH1 vaccine in newly diagnosed glioma. General study results and limits: It seemed that pseudoprogression was not linked to changes in the top peripheral T cell clonotypes.

The time point denotes: week 35, safety follow-up. With topical imiquimod, each dose of the vaccine consisted of 300 ug of mutant IDH1 20-mer peptide. The chain employs TRBV5-1 and TRBJ1-5; 7 nucleotides match TRBD1. The sequencing here drew on PBMCs, taken from a glioma patient whose treatment included an IDH1 peptide vaccine. The receptor was derived from a man between 25 and 39 years old with glioma. CDR3 region: CASSLGQGDQPQHF. The CDR3 DNA sequence: TGCGCCAGCAGCTTGGGACAGGGTGATCAGCCCCAGCATTTT.